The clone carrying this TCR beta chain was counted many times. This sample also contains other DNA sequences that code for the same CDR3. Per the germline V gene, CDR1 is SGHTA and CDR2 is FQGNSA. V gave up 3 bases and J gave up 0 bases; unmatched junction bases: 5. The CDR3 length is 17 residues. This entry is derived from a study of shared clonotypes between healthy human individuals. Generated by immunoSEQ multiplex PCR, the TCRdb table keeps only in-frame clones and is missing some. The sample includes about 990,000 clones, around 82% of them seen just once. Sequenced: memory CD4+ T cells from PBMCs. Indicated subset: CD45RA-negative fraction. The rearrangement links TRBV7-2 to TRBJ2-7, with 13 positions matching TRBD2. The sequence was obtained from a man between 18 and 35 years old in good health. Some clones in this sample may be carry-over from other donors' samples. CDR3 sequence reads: CASSLTSGRSSSYEQYF. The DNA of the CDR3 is TGTGCCAGCAGCTTGACTAGCGGGAGGTCTAGCTCCTACGAGCAGTACTTC.